These 17 T cell receptor beta chains came from one sample sequenced in a study of blood T cell repertoires in COVID-19. TCRdb's table, derived via immunoSEQ multiplex PCR, lists solely in-frame clones and lacks some. The table lists some 250,000 clones, around 86% of them singletons. The sample was PBMCs or T cells enriched from blood (not recorded which). The source of these receptors is a woman in her thirties or forties with acute COVID-19.

The chain links TRBV5-5 to TRBJ2-1; 11 nucleotides align to TRBD2. V was clipped by 0 bases and J by 5 bases; unmatched bases: 4. The CDR3 consists of 16 residues. From germline, CDR1 is SGHKS and CDR2 YYEKEE (reference sequence). Here the CDR3 DNA reads TGTGCCAGCAGCTTGGCGACTAGCGGGACGCACAATGAGCAGTTCTTC. It encodes CASSLATSGTHNEQFF.

This clone was detected once. V and J are TRBV28 and TRBJ1-2, with 9 positions matching TRBD1. Germline trimming cut 4 bases from V and 7 bases from J; bases unmatched to any gene: 7. The CDR3 covers 14 residues. Per germline, CDR1 MDHEN and CDR2 SYDVKM. The CDR3 DNA reads as TGTGCCAGCAGTTGGGGACAGGGTATCGGTGGCTACACCTTC. Amino acid sequence: CASSWGQGIGGYTF.

J is TRBJ1-6 and V is TRBV6-4; D not resolved. Germline V gene lookup returns CDR1 MRHNA and CDR2 SNTAGT. Trimming took off 8 bases at V and 6 bases at J, with 11 bases between the two ends. The CDR3 is 13 residues long. The CDR3 sequence: CASSESPNSPLHF. In DNA, the CDR3 is TGTGCCAGCTCAGAATCTCCTAATTCACCCCTCCACTTT.

This clone appeared a single time. One end of the junction does not line up with germline, which may come from a read error. The V gene is TRBV4-1, the J gene TRBJ2-1; D remains unclear. The germline gives CDR1 MGHRA, CDR2 YSYEKL. This CDR3 spans 15 amino acids. CDR3 DNA: TGCGCCAGCAGCCAAGACGACAATTCTTACAATGAACAGTTCTTC. This translates into CASSQDDNSYNEQFF.

This chain connects TRBV7-3 to TRBJ1-5; 8 bases line up with TRBD1. The V gene's germline CDR1 is SGHTA and CDR2 FQGTGA. The CDR3 is 14 amino acids. V gave up 5 bases and J gave up 6 bases; unmatched junction bases: 6. The DNA for the CDR3 is TGTGCCAGCAGCATCACAGGGGGTGGTCAGCCCCAGCATTTT. Translating it yields CASSITGGGQPQHF.

The chain is built from TRBV3-1 (or the pseudogene TRBV3-2) and TRBJ1-2; no clear D gene. The CDR3 is 12 residues long. Trimming removed 0 bases at V and 8 bases at J, with 7 bases between. CDR1 and CDR2 from the germline V gene are LGHDT and YNNKEL (reference sequence). The chain's CDR3 is CASSQEGSGYTF. The CDR3 DNA reads TGTGCCAGCAGCCAAGAGGGGAGCGGCTACACCTTC.

The gene calls are TRBV6-2 or TRBV6-3 and TRBJ1-5; 7 nucleotides align to TRBD1. J was trimmed by 3 bases and V by 6 bases; bases with no gene match: 5. The CDR3 runs 14 residues. Germline V gene sequence: CDR1 MNHEY, CDR2 SVGEGT. CDR3 in DNA: TGTGCCAGCAGCAGGGGGGGATCCAATCAGCCCCAGCATTTT. This sequence encodes CASSRGGSNQPQHF.

The chain combines TRBV12-3 or TRBV12-4 with TRBJ2-7, with TRBD1 matching over 7 bases. The CDR3 has 13 residues. V was pared by 4 bases and J by 6 bases, with 6 bases of the junction left unmatched. The CDR3 nucleotides read TGTGCCAGCAGTTGGGCTGAGGGGGCCGAGCAGTACTTC. It codes for CASSWAEGAEQYF.

This clone was recorded only once. CDR3 in amino acids: CASSEVVGRGGEQYF. The CDR3 coding sequence is TGTGCCAGCAGTGAAGTGGTAGGGCGGGGTGGCGAGCAGTACTTC. The chain uses TRBV6-1 and TRBJ2-7; a possible D gene is TRBD2 (6 bases). This CDR3 region has 15 residues. CDR1 is MNHNS and CDR2 is SASEGT in the germline V gene. Trimming cost V 1 base and J 6 bases, with 16 bases left between them.

As to this clone: Distinct nucleotide sequences in the sample also encode this CDR3. The chain has TRBV27 and TRBJ2-5, with D possibly matching TRBD1 (5 bases). V was clipped by 3 bases and J by 1 base, with 6 bases between them. The CDR3 is made up of 13 amino acids. Germline V gene lookup returns CDR1 MNHEY and CDR2 SMNVEV (reference sequence). The CDR3 reads CASSFDSQETQYF. The CDR3 region has the DNA TGTGCCAGCAGTTTCGACAGCCAAGAGACCCAGTACTTC.

This clone was observed once. The chain couples TRBV3-1 (or the pseudogene TRBV3-2) to TRBJ1-6, with D tentatively TRBD1 (6 bases). CDR1 and CDR2 from the germline V gene are LGHDT and YNNKEL (reference sequence). Trimming pared 1 base from V and 10 bases from J, leaving 11 bases between. The CDR3 extends over 14 amino acids. The CDR3 is CASSQGTEGSPLHF. The CDR3 nucleotides read TGTGCCAGCAGCCAAGGGACAGAAGGGTCACCCCTCCACTTT.

DNA of the CDR3: TGTGCCAGCAGTAACAAGGGACTAATTTACAATGAGCAGTTCTTC. Translated: CASSNKGLIYNEQFF. This chain joins TRBV6-5 and TRBJ2-1, with 7 bases aligning to TRBD2. Germline lookup yields CDR1 MNHEY and CDR2 SVGAGI. V lost 5 bases and J lost 4; bases outside the gene matches: 8. The CDR3 is made up of 15 amino acids.

The chain carries TRBV29-1 and TRBJ1-2; the D gene is possibly TRBD1 (5 bases). Trimming pared 4 bases from V and 2 bases from J, leaving 14 bases between. The CDR3 runs 14 residues. The germline V gene has CDR1 SQVTM and CDR2 ANQGSEA. CDR3 in amino acids: CSVVNSGTNYGYTF. The CDR3 bases are TGCAGCGTTGTTAACAGCGGGACCAACTATGGCTACACCTTC.

The genes are TRBV14 and TRBJ1-2; D gene unclear. Germline V lookup: CDR1 SGHDN, CDR2 FVKESK. This CDR3 has 12 amino acids. Trimming left V 3 bases short and J 4 bases short, with 6 bases between. CDR3 DNA: TGTGCCAGCAGCCAGACTACCTATGGCTACACCTTC. Translated: CASSQTTYGYTF.

There are a few counts of this clone. J is TRBJ2-1 and V is TRBV7-9, with 7 bases aligning to TRBD1. This CDR3 is built from 12 residues. Germline CDR1 and CDR2: SEHNR and FQNEAQ (reference sequence). With 8 bases clipped from V and 5 bases from J, the junction kept 3 bases outside the gene matches. In nucleotides, the CDR3 is TGTGCCAGCCGGGGACAGAACAATGAGCAGTTCTTC. It yields the protein CASRGQNNEQFF.

This clone was seen a few times. The rearrangement uses TRBV4-1 and TRBJ1-4; no firm D call. This CDR3 comprises 15 residues. With 7 bases removed from V and 0 bases from J, the gap between germline ends came to 12 bases. CDR1 MGHRA and CDR2 YSYEKL come from the germline V gene. The chain's CDR3 is CASTETEATNEKLFF. The CDR3 coding sequence is TGCGCCAGCACCGAGACTGAGGCAACTAATGAAAAACTGTTTTTT.

This clone was seen ten or more times. The chain couples TRBV2 to TRBJ1-2, with TRBD1 as a possible D gene (6 bases). V was pared by 6 bases and J by 0 bases, with 14 bases between. Looked up from germline, CDR1 is SNHLY and CDR2 is FYNNEI. The CDR3 runs to 15 residues. The CDR3: CASRFRQASNYGYTF. CDR3 DNA sequence: TGTGCCAGCAGATTTCGACAGGCCTCTAACTATGGCTACACCTTC.